The clone carrying this TCR beta chain was seen more than once but under ten times. These data originate in a study of tumor-infiltrating lymphocytes in oesophageal squamous cell carcinoma. TCRdb reanalysed the PCR reads using MiXCR and keeps one entry per CDR3 protein. The repertoire has about 15,000 distinct CDR3 sequences, roughly half of them found once; the top ten carry 12% to 15%. There are 15 residues in the CDR3. Losses at the gene ends were 0 bases for V and 11 bases for J; bases not matched to a gene: 11. Germline-derived CDR1 and CDR2 are SGHTA and FQGTGA. The sequenced sample was blood. This receptor was taken from a male donor with esophageal squamous cell carcinoma. The rearrangement uses TRBV7-3 and TRBJ2-3; TRBD2 agrees at 7 bases. DNA of the CDR3: TGTGCCAGCAGCTTAACAAGCGGGATTGGTAGTGAGCAGTATTTT. Protein product: CASSLTSGIGSEQYF.